These 17 T cell receptor beta chains came from one sample sequenced in a study of beta chain features in type 1 diabetes. All of the isolated RNA was reverse transcribed, so expressed TCRB transcripts were sequenced. Assay: immunoSEQ multiplex PCR; the TCRdb copy retains only in-frame clones and omits some. The table records roughly 130,000 clones, 9% to 9.5% of them present only once. The sequencing sample was made of central memory CD4+ T cells from blood. The receptors stem from a man between 18 and 29 years old in good health.

Written as DNA, the CDR3 is TGTGCCAGCTGGGACATCGGCAACCCCGTAGCCAAAAACATTCAGTACTTC. Protein product: CASWDIGNPVAKNIQYF. The chain couples TRBV2 to TRBJ2-4; D might be TRBD1 (6 bases). The V end was cut by 8 bases, the J end by 0 bases, with 20 bases between. CDR3 size: 17 residues. The germline CDR1 and CDR2 sequences are SNHLY and FYNNEI.

This clone was recorded a few times. The chain is built from TRBV7-9 and TRBJ2-2, with TRBD2 matching over 10 bases. This CDR3 is 15 amino acids long. The germline gives CDR1 SEHNR, CDR2 FQNEAQ (reference sequence). J lost 2 bases, V lost 5 bases, and 2 bases had no gene match. The CDR3 spells CASSRLAGNTGELFF. CDR3 in DNA: TGTGCCAGCAGCCGACTAGCGGGCAACACCGGGGAGCTGTTTTTT.

This chain links TRBV5-4 with TRBJ1-2; TRBD1 is a possible D gene (5 bases). The CDR3 is made up of 14 amino acids. V was trimmed by 0 bases and J by 2 bases, leaving 8 bases between them. Germline CDR1 reads SGHNT; CDR2 reads YYREEE (reference sequence). CDR3 DNA sequence: TGTGCCAGCAGCTTGGGACAGCTCAACTATGGCTACACCTTC. This translates into CASSLGQLNYGYTF.

The chain recombines TRBV11-2 with TRBJ1-6, with no clear D. This CDR3 spans 18 amino acids. V was shortened by 2 bases and J by 4 bases, with 18 bases between the two germline ends. Germline V lookup: CDR1 SGHAT, CDR2 FQNNGV. The CDR3 region is CASSLRYPVVLYNSPLHF. The CDR3 DNA reads TGTGCCAGCAGCTTACGCTACCCTGTCGTACTTTATAATTCACCCCTCCACTTT.

V usage is TRBV5-1 and J usage is TRBJ2-1; maybe TRBD2 (6 bases). V lost 0 bases and J 6 bases, leaving 16 bases between the germline ends. Germline V CDR1 and CDR2: SGHRS, YFSETQ. The CDR3 length is 16 residues. CDR3 DNA: TGCGCCAGCAGCTTGGAAGTGGGTGCCGGGGGCAATGAGCAGTTCTTC. Translated, it gives CASSLEVGAGGNEQFF.

Note on this clone: The same CDR3 arises from other DNA sequences in this sample as well. The chain combines TRBV7-2 with TRBJ2-1, with 8 bases that match TRBD2. Germline assignment: CDR1 SGHTA and CDR2 FQGNSA. The CDR3 sequence is 15 residues long. Germline trimming cut 2 bases from V and 3 bases from J; bases unmatched to any gene: 3. CDR3 amino acids: CASSLSGGGYNEQFF. In nucleotides, the CDR3 is TGTGCCAGCAGCTTAAGCGGGGGAGGCTACAATGAGCAGTTCTTC.

Notes on this clone: At one of its ends the junction is not consistent with the germline gene, which may arise from a read error. The chain has TRBV5-4 and TRBJ2-3; 9 nucleotides match TRBD1. This CDR3 contains 15 residues. CDR1 is SGHNT and CDR2 is YYREEE in the germline V gene (reference sequence). The CDR3 DNA is TGTGTCAGCAGGAGTTGGACAGGGGTGACAGATACGCAGTATTTT. It is translated as CVSRSWTGVTDTQYF.

This clone has just a few counts. The V call is TRBV7-3, the J call TRBJ2-3; TRBD2 agrees at 11 bases. Germline assignment: CDR1 SGHTA and CDR2 FQGTGA. The CDR3 has 18 amino acids. The V gene end was trimmed by 5 bases and the J gene end by 2 bases; junction bases not matched to a gene: 12. CDR3 amino acids: CASSATQLAGAPTDTQYF. DNA of the CDR3: TGTGCCAGCAGCGCCACACAACTAGCGGGGGCCCCCACAGATACGCAGTATTTT.

This chain joins TRBV18 and TRBJ2-6; TRBD1 agrees at 8 bases. Germline V lookup: CDR1 KGHSH, CDR2 LQKENI. The trim removed 2 bases at V and 0 bases at J, leaving 6 bases unmatched. This CDR3 is built from 18 residues. CDR3 residues: CASSPGQGSLSGANVLTF. In nucleotides, the CDR3 is TGTGCCAGCTCACCAGGACAGGGCTCCCTCTCTGGGGCCAACGTCCTGACTTTC.

The V and J genes are TRBV7-6 and TRBJ2-3, with TRBD2 identical over 7 bases. CDR1 is SGHVS and CDR2 is FNYEAQ in the germline V gene. V gave up 4 bases and J gave up 6 bases; unmatched junction bases: 4. The CDR3 is 13 residues long. In DNA form, the CDR3 reads TGTGCCAGCAGCTCTCGGGGGGTGGATACGCAGTATTTT. Its protein product is CASSSRGVDTQYF.

The genes are TRBV5-1 and TRBJ2-2; D gene ambiguous. Germline CDR1 and CDR2: SGHRS and YFSETQ. V was pared by 1 base and J by 2 bases, with 6 bases between. The length of the CDR3 is 14 residues. The CDR3 bases are TGCGCCAGCAGCTTGTTGCTAAACACCGGGGAGCTGTTTTTT. It translates to CASSLLLNTGELFF.

The V gene is TRBV7-5, the J gene TRBJ2-5; the DNA was not used to check the table's D call, TRBD1. TRBV7-5 counts as a pseudogene. The CDR3 is 16 amino acids. This chain's CDR3 is CARSSGTDRGRETQYF. The DNA of the CDR3 is TGTGCCAGAAGCTCAGGGACAGACAGGGGGCGAGAGACCCAGTACTTC.

This sequence joins TRBV23-1 and TRBJ2-3; a weak D match, TRBD2 (5 bases). TRBV23-1 qualifies as an ORF whose function is uncertain. V lost 4 bases to trimming and J lost 3 bases, with 20 bases between them. The CDR3 spans 17 residues. CDR3 DNA: TGCGCCAGCAGTCGCCTAGGACTCCCCGAGCGGACAGATACGCAGTATTTT. Amino acids: CASSRLGLPERTDTQYF.

This chain joins TRBV19 and TRBJ2-2; 7 positions match TRBD2. Germline trimming cut 7 bases from V and 4 bases from J; bases unmatched to any gene: 6. The CDR3 is 14 amino acids. Germline CDR1 LNHDA, CDR2 SQIVND (reference sequence). The CDR3 DNA reads TGTGCCAGTATTTCGCCGGGGGGCACCGGGGAGCTGTTTTTT. Encoded protein: CASISPGGTGELFF.

This clone was counted a few times. The chain combines TRBV2 with TRBJ2-6; D is possibly TRBD2 (6 bases). Trimming removed 7 bases at V and 0 bases at J, with 7 bases between. The germline V gene encodes CDR1 SNHLY and CDR2 FYNNEI. There are 14 residues in the CDR3. DNA of the CDR3: TGTGCCAGCACGGGAGACTCTGGGGCCAACGTCCTGACTTTC. Translating it yields CASTGDSGANVLTF.

The chain uses TRBV7-2 and TRBJ2-3; 13 bases are shared with TRBD2. The V segment lost 2 bases and the J segment 4 bases; nucleotides outside the gene matches: 6. The CDR3 contains 17 residues. The germline CDR1 and CDR2 sequences are SGHTA and FQGNSA. CDR3 DNA sequence: TGTGCCAGCAGCTTACTGACTAGCGGGGGGCCAGCAGATACGCAGTATTTT. The encoded protein is CASSLLTSGGPADTQYF. Complete variable domain (other parts from reference TRBV7-2 and TRBJ2-3): GAGVSQSPSNKVTEKGKDVELRCDPISGHTALYWYRQSLGQGLEFLIYFQGNSAPDKSGLPSDRFSAERTGGSVSTLTIQRTQQEDSAVYLCASSLLTSGGPADTQYFGPGTRLTVL.

This clone occurred a few times. This chain connects TRBV5-5 to TRBJ2-5; TRBD2 matches at 11 bases. Germline V CDR1 and CDR2: SGHKS, YYEKEE (reference sequence). The CDR3 length is 15 residues. V shed 3 bases, J shed 5 bases, and the junction held 6 bases outside the gene matches. The CDR3 loop is CASSYLTSGVETQYF. As DNA, the CDR3 is TGTGCCAGCAGCTATCTGACTAGCGGGGTTGAGACCCAGTACTTC.